These 32 T cell receptor beta chains came from one sample sequenced in a study of identical twins. TCRdb reanalysed the 5' RACE reads using MiXCR and keeps one entry per CDR3 protein. The data show nearly 250,000 distinct CDR3 sequences, 5.5% to 7% seen once. The same data also went into a second study, on yellow fever vaccine responses in identical twins.

Sequencing input: memory (CD45RO+) T cells sorted from blood. These receptors originate from a woman younger than 30 in good health.

This clonotype has ten or more counts. The CDR3 region is CASSQIGTDEQYV. As DNA, the CDR3 is TGCGCCAGCAGCCAGATCGGGACTGACGAGCAGTACGTC. This chain uses TRBV4-1 with TRBJ2-7; possible D gene TRBD2, 6 bases. The germline CDR1 and CDR2 sequences are MGHRA and YSYEKL. The CDR3 length is 13 residues. Trimming cost V 3 bases and J 5 bases, with 11 bases left between them.

The sample holds a few counts of this clonotype. The CDR3 sequence is CASSPRRPDSYEQYF. CDR3 bases: TGTGCCAGCTCACCTCGCCGGCCGGACTCCTACGAGCAGTACTTC. This rearrangement joins TRBV18 to TRBJ2-7, with D unresolved. The CDR3 loop spans 15 amino acids. Germline V gene lookup returns CDR1 KGHSH and CDR2 LQKENI. V was trimmed by 3 bases and J by 0 bases, leaving 12 bases between them.

This clonotype was counted a few times. The rearrangement links TRBV5-1 to TRBJ1-1, with D unresolved. Trimming stripped 5 bases from V and 5 bases from J, with 13 bases between. The CDR3 contains 13 residues. CDR1 and CDR2 from the germline V gene are SGHRS and YFSETQ. The CDR3 nucleotides read TGCGCCAGCAGTCCCCCGGGGTGGACTGAAGCTTTCTTT. Translated: CASSPPGWTEAFF.

To note about this clonotype: The germline gene is not matched at one end of the junction; a read error may be the cause. V usage is TRBV3-1 and J usage is TRBJ2-2; D gene ambiguous. Germline V gene lookup returns CDR1 LGHDT and CDR2 YNNKEL (reference sequence). This CDR3 has 15 residues. CDR3 residues: CATSHCLLGVWELFF. The CDR3 nucleotides are TGTGCCACCAGCCATTGTCTCCTAGGAGTCTGGGAGCTGTTTTTT.

This chain uses TRBV6-5 with TRBJ2-3, with 7 bases lining up with TRBD1. Germline lookup yields CDR1 MNHEY and CDR2 SVGAGI. V dropped 2 bases and J dropped 4; count of bases not matched to a gene: 6. This CDR3 region has 15 residues. CDR3 coding DNA: TGTGCCAGCAGTTACGGGGATACAGGGGCAGATACGCAGTATTTT. It translates to CASSYGDTGADTQYF.

The chain is built from TRBV19 and TRBJ2-7, with TRBD1 identical over 7 bases. The CDR3 is made up of 13 amino acids. Germline-derived CDR1 and CDR2 are LNHDA and SQIVND (reference sequence). J was trimmed by 5 bases and V by 5 bases; bases with no gene match: 6. CDR3 region: CASSPGQSHEQYV. The CDR3 nucleotides read TGTGCCAGTAGTCCGGGACAGTCTCACGAGCAGTACGTC.

The chain combines TRBV20-1 with TRBJ1-1; D perhaps matches TRBD1 (6 bases). The CDR3 totals 15 residues. In germline, CDR1 is DFQATT, CDR2 SNEGSKA (reference sequence). V lost 1 base and J lost 0, with 12 bases in between. This CDR3 is CSARGAGAMNTEAFF. For the CDR3, the DNA is TGCAGTGCTAGAGGAGCGGGGGCAATGAACACTGAAGCTTTCTTT.

This clonotype was detected many times. The chain couples TRBV12-3 or TRBV12-4 to TRBJ1-2, with D possibly TRBD1 on 6 matching bases. The CDR3 sequence is 15 residues long. The V end lost 4 bases, the J end lost 4 bases, and 16 bases lay between the germline ends. The CDR3 reads CASSSPDRPLYGYTF. The CDR3 DNA is TGTGCCAGCAGTTCTCCGGACAGACCGCTCTATGGCTACACCTTC.

In this sample, this clonotype turned up many times. The chain couples TRBV19 to TRBJ2-1; 8 bases agree with TRBD1. The CDR3 extends over 13 amino acids. CDR1 and CDR2 (germline): LNHDA, SQIVND (reference sequence). J was trimmed by 7 bases and V by 5 bases; bases with no gene match: 4. The CDR3 coding sequence is TGTGCCAGTAGTTCTAGACAGGGGAATGAGCAGTTCTTC. It translates to CASSSRQGNEQFF.

This clonotype showed up many times. V usage is TRBV5-1 and J usage is TRBJ2-3; 11 bases line up with TRBD2. Germline CDR1 is SGHRS and CDR2 is YFSETQ. The V segment lost 4 bases and the J segment 4 bases; nucleotides outside the gene matches: 2. CDR3 size: 14 residues. CDR3 in DNA: TGCGCCAGCAGCGAGGGACTAGCGGCAGATACGCAGTATTTT. Its translation is CASSEGLAADTQYF.

The chain has TRBV28 and TRBJ2-7; 11 nucleotides line up with TRBD2. This CDR3 has 16 amino acids. Unmatched junction bases numbered 10, after V lost 6 bases and J lost 3 bases. Looked up from germline, CDR1 is MDHEN and CDR2 is SYDVKM. The CDR3 is CASSSLTSGRIYEQYF. The CDR3 DNA sequence: TGTGCCAGCAGCTCCCTTACTAGCGGGAGAATCTACGAGCAGTACTTC.

This clonotype was seen at least ten times. This chain joins TRBV19 and TRBJ1-2; D uncertain. Trimming left V 7 bases short and J 4 bases short, with 7 bases between. Germline assignment: CDR1 LNHDA and CDR2 SQIVND (reference sequence). The CDR3 sequence is 11 residues long. The DNA of the CDR3 is TGTGCCAGTACATCGAGCTATGGCTACACCTTC. Translating it yields CASTSSYGYTF.

The rearrangement uses TRBV4-2 and TRBJ2-3; D call uncertain. V lost 0 bases and J lost 2, with 18 bases in between. The CDR3 is 18 residues long. Germline CDR1 LGHNA, CDR2 YNFKEQ. CDR3 sequence reads: CASSQDVPRRRITDTQYF. DNA for the CDR3: TGTGCCAGCAGCCAAGATGTTCCGAGACGTCGGATCACAGATACGCAGTATTTT.

This chain joins TRBV9 and TRBJ2-2; 9 positions match TRBD2. Germline assignment: CDR1 SGDLS and CDR2 YYNGEE. Trimming at V came to 0 bases and at J to 6 bases, leaving 6 bases not matched to a gene. The CDR3 runs 16 residues. As DNA, the CDR3 is TGTGCCAGCAGCGTAGGGCTAGCGGGATCGGCCGGGGAGCTGTTTTTT. It codes for CASSVGLAGSAGELFF.

Ten or more counts support this clonotype. The CDR3 nucleotides are TGCGCCAGCAGCTCCAACCCTAGCGGGGGAGGCACAGATACGCAGTATTTT. This sequence encodes CASSSNPSGGGTDTQYF. V and J are TRBV5-1 and TRBJ2-3; 10 positions agree with TRBD2. CDR1 is SGHRS and CDR2 is YFSETQ in the germline V gene. J gave up 1 base and V 3 bases, and 8 bases lay outside the gene matches. The CDR3 runs to 17 residues.

This clonotype was seen a few times. The chain employs TRBV5-4 and TRBJ1-1; D unresolved. Germline V gives CDR1 SGHNT, CDR2 YYREEE (reference sequence). Between the trimmed V and J ends, which lost 2 bases and 1 base, there was a span of 3 bases. The CDR3 is 12 residues long. CDR3 bases: TGTGCCAGCAGCTTTCCGAACACTGAAGCTTTCTTT. This sequence encodes CASSFPNTEAFF.

This clonotype was found many times. The CDR3 sequence: CSAQGLAGLVGETQYF. The DNA of the CDR3 is TGCAGTGCCCAGGGACTAGCGGGACTAGTAGGAGAGACCCAGTACTTC. This rearrangement joins TRBV20-1 to TRBJ2-5; 13 nucleotides align to TRBD2. The junction had 11 bases not matched to a gene; V was cut back by 6 bases and J by 4 bases. CDR1 DFQATT and CDR2 SNEGSKA come from the germline V gene (reference sequence). The CDR3 sequence is 16 residues long.

This clonotype has only a few counts. This chain connects TRBV6-1 to TRBJ2-1; 7 bases line up with TRBD1. V lost 0 bases to trimming and J lost 6 bases; unmatched junction nucleotides: 5. CDR1 is MNHNS and CDR2 is SASEGT in the germline V gene. The CDR3 is made up of 15 amino acids. The CDR3: CASSEAETGPNEQFF. The CDR3 nucleotides read TGTGCCAGCAGTGAAGCGGAGACAGGGCCCAATGAGCAGTTCTTC.

This clonotype was seen only a few times. The gene calls are TRBV5-1 and TRBJ2-1; 10 nucleotides align to TRBD1. The CDR3 runs 16 residues. Germline V gene lookup returns CDR1 SGHRS and CDR2 YFSETQ. Losses at the gene ends were 4 bases for V and 8 bases for J; bases not matched to a gene: 12. CDR3 nucleotide sequence: TGCGCCAGCAGCCGAAATACCCTGACAGGGGGCGATGAGCAGTTCTTC. Encoded protein: CASSRNTLTGGDEQFF.

This clonotype appeared many times. The chain employs TRBV3-1 and TRBJ1-1; D remains ambiguous. CDR3 size: 12 residues. The V gene's germline CDR1 is LGHDT and CDR2 YNNKEL (reference sequence). Trimming took off 2 bases at V and 0 bases at J, with 1 base between the two ends. CDR3 sequence: CASSQMNTEAFF. For the CDR3, the DNA is TGTGCCAGCAGCCAAATGAACACTGAAGCTTTCTTT.

This clonotype was recorded at least ten times. This chain uses TRBV14 with TRBJ2-7, with TRBD2 matching over 7 bases. CDR1 is SGHDN and CDR2 is FVKESK in the germline V gene. Trimming at V came to 1 base and at J to 7 bases, leaving 7 bases not matched to a gene. CDR3 size: 14 residues. The CDR3 DNA sequence: TGTGCCAGCAGCCAAGTAGGCGGGAGTCAAGAGCAGTACTTC. This encodes CASSQVGGSQEQYF.

The chain combines TRBV7-9 with TRBJ1-2; D gene uncertain. V lost 4 bases and J 5 bases, leaving 17 bases between the germline ends. The germline V gene has CDR1 SEHNR and CDR2 FQNEAQ (reference sequence). The CDR3 is made up of 15 amino acids. The CDR3 nucleotides read TGTGCCAGCAGCTCGTCGGACGGGCTGAGATATGGCTACACCTTC. This encodes CASSSSDGLRYGYTF.

As concerns this clonotype: One end of the junction is discordant with germline, which a read error may explain. V gene TRBV20-1 combines with J gene TRBJ2-1; 7 nucleotides align to TRBD2. Germline V gives CDR1 DFQATT, CDR2 SNEGSKA (reference sequence). The CDR3 extends over 18 amino acids. The CDR3 DNA sequence: TGCTGTGCTAGAGATCTTCATGGCGGGAGAAGGGTAGGCAATGAGCAGTTCTTC. It specifies CCARDLHGGRRVGNEQFF.

Details on this clonotype: It may be a read error: a sequence one base away is much more abundant. The chain combines TRBV12-3 or TRBV12-4 with TRBJ2-1; TRBD1 matches at 8 bases. CDR3 length: 17 residues. After removal of 8 bases from V and 2 bases from J, the junction contained 14 bases not matched to a gene. As DNA, the CDR3 is TGTGCCAGCTCTCCCCGGCCCGCGGACAGGGCCTACAATGAGCAGTTCTTC. Encoded protein: CASSPRPADRAYNEQFF.

This rearrangement joins TRBV20-1 to TRBJ2-1, with D possibly being TRBD2 (6 bases). The CDR3 length is 15 residues. Trimming cost V 4 bases and J 0 bases, with 13 bases left between them. The V gene's germline CDR1 is DFQATT and CDR2 SNEGSKA (reference sequence). CDR3 bases: TGCAGTGCTAAAAGCGGGCCCAGCTCCTACAATGAGCAGTTCTTC. Protein sequence: CSAKSGPSSYNEQFF.

In this sample, this clonotype turned up many times. The V gene is TRBV7-9, the J gene TRBJ2-5; D remains unclear. The CDR3 extends over 14 amino acids. CDR1 is SEHNR and CDR2 is FQNEAQ in the germline V gene (reference sequence). Between the trimmed V and J ends, which lost 3 bases and 2 bases, there was a span of 10 bases. Here the CDR3 reads CASSFFGEQETQYF. The CDR3 DNA reads TGTGCCAGCAGCTTCTTTGGAGAGCAAGAGACCCAGTACTTC. Drawing the rest from reference TRBV7-9 and TRBJ2-5, the complete variable domain is DTGVSQNPRHKITKRGQNVTFRCDPISEHNRLYWYRQTLGQGPEFLTYFQNEAQLEKSRLLSDRFSAERPKGSFSTLEIQRTEQGDSAMYLCASSFFGEQETQYFGPGTRLLVL.

The sample holds a few counts of this clonotype. This chain connects TRBV27 to TRBJ1-1, with unresolved D. This CDR3 comprises 13 residues. Germline CDR1 MNHEY, CDR2 SMNVEV (reference sequence). The germline V and J ends were trimmed by 0 bases and 4 bases, with 6 bases remaining between them. This CDR3 reads CASSLSTITEAFF. The CDR3 DNA reads TGTGCCAGCAGTTTATCCACGATCACTGAAGCTTTCTTT.

The CDR3 loop is CASKGEVRSTEAFF. CDR3 in DNA: TGTGCCAGCAAAGGGGAGGTAAGGAGCACTGAAGCTTTCTTT. The chain is built from TRBV6-1 and TRBJ1-1; perhaps TRBD1 as D (5 bases). CDR1 is MNHNS, CDR2 SASEGT, per germline. Deletions cut 7 bases from V and 4 bases from J, with 16 bases between. The CDR3 contains 14 residues.

This clonotype was counted at least ten times. The V call is TRBV5-1, the J call TRBJ1-6; TRBD1 is a possible D gene (6 bases). The CDR3 contains 14 residues. Germline CDR1 reads SGHRS; CDR2 reads YFSETQ. Trimming pared 0 bases from V and 9 bases from J, leaving 10 bases between. The DNA of the CDR3 is TGCGCCAGCAGCTTGGGTGACAGGATTTCACCCCTCCACTTT. Translated, it gives CASSLGDRISPLHF.

Ten or more counts support this clonotype. The chain uses TRBV3-1 and TRBJ1-1; 9 bases fit TRBD1. After removal of 4 bases from V and 3 bases from J, the junction contained 9 bases not matched to a gene. Per the germline V gene, CDR1 is LGHDT and CDR2 is YNNKEL (reference sequence). The CDR3 extends over 16 amino acids. CDR3 sequence: CASSRSAQGADTEAFF. The CDR3 nucleotides are TGTGCCAGCAGCCGTTCCGCACAGGGGGCGGACACTGAAGCTTTCTTT. Based on the CDR3 plus reference TRBV3-1 and TRBJ1-1, the full variable domain is DTAVSQTPKYLVTQMGNDKSIKCEQNLGHDTMYWYKQDSKKFLKIMFSYNNKELIINETVPNRFSPKSPDKAHLNLHINSLELGDSAVYFCASSRSAQGADTEAFFGQGTRLTVV.

V gene TRBV5-1 combines with J gene TRBJ1-2; the match to TRBD1 covers 7 bases. V dropped 5 bases and J dropped 4; count of bases not matched to a gene: 14. The CDR3 runs to 16 residues. Germline-derived CDR1 and CDR2 are SGHRS and YFSETQ. The CDR3 sequence: CASRQTVSPGGYGYTF. In DNA form, the CDR3 reads TGCGCCAGCAGACAGACAGTTAGCCCAGGGGGCTATGGCTACACCTTC.

This clonotype appeared a few times. The gene calls are TRBV6-8 and TRBJ2-3; no clear D gene. Between the trimmed V and J ends, which lost 0 bases and 8 bases, there was a span of 21 bases. The CDR3 is 17 amino acids. The V gene's germline CDR1 is MNHGY and CDR2 SAAAGT. This chain's CDR3 is CASSYSKGRAPKGTQYF. The CDR3 coding sequence is TGTGCCAGCAGTTACTCGAAAGGCCGGGCCCCCAAGGGTACGCAGTATTTT.